The clone carrying this T cell receptor (beta chain) was detected ten times or more. Its target is unknown. Amplification of TCR beta CDR3 regions used RNA transcripts. RT-PCR in the first round used HTBI primers; a second-round multiplex PCR followed. In TCRdb, the multiplex PCR reads were re-called with MiXCR into one record per CDR3 protein. This sample carries around 1.1 million distinct CDR3 sequences, about 36% of them seen once, and the ten largest clones take over 8.5%. Germline V gene lookup returns CDR1 DFQATT and CDR2 SNEGSKA (reference sequence). CDR3 size: 15 residues. This sample is drawn from a study of Graves' ophthalmopathy and Graves' hyperthyroidism. Findings and limits, study-wide: Discriminating ophthalmopathy from stable hyperthyroidism, a 13-signature model attained a sensitivity of about 88% and a specificity of about 81%. The model flagged ophthalmopathy progression at 55% to 71% sensitivity and around 77% specificity.

Sequenced material: peripheral blood or thyroid tissue (not recorded which). This chain joins TRBV20-1 and TRBJ2-5, with 8 nucleotides matching TRBD2. This TCR came from an adult man with Graves' hyperthyroidism. The CDR3 protein is CSIRRRGAGRETQYF. CDR3 sequence (DNA): TGCAGCATCCGGCGGCGGGGGGCAGGGAGAGAGACCCAGTACTTC.